This T cell receptor beta chain originates from a study of lymphopenia after photon versus proton radiotherapy. Overall study findings and caveats: Relative stability marked proton patients; photon patients lost diversity and naive cells. Larger post-nadir TCR diversity loss correlated inversely with survival in deceased patients. Better survival with proton therapy was suggested as possible, not demonstrated. After lymphocyte nadir, photon-treated repertoires showed oligoclonal expansion, especially CD8+ Temra.

The CDR3 sequence is 14 residues long. Germline CDR1 MNHEY, CDR2 SVGAGI. The V segment lost 6 bases and the J segment 4 bases; nucleotides outside the gene matches: 8. Concerning this clone: What it binds is not known.

Some clones are missing from TCRdb's copy, which holds only in-frame ones; the method was immunoSEQ multiplex PCR. Of roughly 32,000 clones listed, approximately 95% were seen once; the top ten hold about 0.72%. Specimen: peripheral blood, collected from a patient treated with photon-based radiotherapy. The sequence came from a woman between 45 and 60 years old with cholangiocarcinoma. This chain connects TRBV6-5 to TRBJ1-2; 7 bases line up with TRBD1. The CDR3 here is CASSTRDSIYGYTF. The CDR3 DNA reads as TGTGCCAGCAGCACCCGGGACAGCATCTATGGCTACACCTTC.